These 8 T cell receptor beta chains were sequenced from one sample in a study of CD8 T cells in ankylosing spondylitis. TCRdb re-derived calls from the 5' RACE reads in MiXCR, one entry per CDR3 protein. The profile covers about 250,000 distinct CDR3 sequences, with roughly a third appearing a single time and roughly 4.2% taken by the ten largest. The sequenced sample was blood, either unsorted or a sorted T cell fraction (not recorded which). The receptors originated from a male donor with ankylosing spondylitis or in good health (not recorded which).

This clonotype was counted between two and nine times. The J gene is TRBJ1-6, the V gene TRBV6-5; possibly TRBD1 for D (5 bases). Trimming cost V 0 bases and J 7 bases, with 10 bases left between them. This CDR3 contains 15 residues. Germline CDR1 and CDR2: MNHEY and SVGAGI. In DNA, the CDR3 is TGTGCCAGCAGTTACTCGATGACAGAAAATTCACCCCTCCACTTT. This codes for CASSYSMTENSPLHF.

The gene calls are TRBV6-4 and TRBJ1-1, with unresolved D. V was pared by 5 bases and J by 7 bases, with 8 bases between. This CDR3 is 11 amino acids long. In germline, CDR1 is MRHNA, CDR2 SNTAGT. The CDR3 loop reads CASSFQNEAFF. The DNA of the CDR3 is TGTGCCAGCAGTTTTCAAAATGAAGCTTTCTTT.

The V gene is TRBV29-1, the J gene TRBJ2-1; D gene ambiguous. The length of the CDR3 is 11 residues. Germline CDR1 and CDR2: SQVTM and ANQGSEA. Trimming stripped 6 bases from V and 8 bases from J, with 11 bases between. The CDR3 region has the DNA TGCAGCGTCCGTCATATCGATGAGCAGTTCTTC. Translation: CSVRHIDEQFF.

V and J are TRBV7-9 and TRBJ1-5; D may be TRBD1 (6 bases). Between the trimmed V and J ends, which lost 4 bases and 0 bases, there was a span of 13 bases. CDR1 is SEHNR, CDR2 FQNEAQ, per germline (reference sequence). CDR3 length: 16 residues. DNA of the CDR3: TGTGCCAGCAGCTCAGTACAGGGAGGTAGCAATCAGCCCCAGCATTTT. Translated: CASSSVQGGSNQPQHF.

This clonotype came up a few times. This sequence joins TRBV29-1 and TRBJ2-3, with TRBD1 matching 7 bases. The V and J ends lost 3 bases and 1 base, in that order; junction bases with no gene match: 4. Germline V CDR1 and CDR2: SQVTM, ANQGSEA. This CDR3 region has 14 residues. The CDR3 region is CSVDLQGGTDTQYF. Written as DNA, the CDR3 is TGCAGCGTTGATCTTCAGGGGGGCACAGATACGCAGTATTTT.

This clonotype was seen a few times. The chain has TRBV20-1 and TRBJ1-5; TRBD1 might be the D (5 bases). The CDR3 covers 13 residues. The V gene lost 3 bases and the J gene lost 10 bases, with 16 bases spanning the gap. Looked up from germline, CDR1 is DFQATT and CDR2 is SNEGSKA (reference sequence). CDR3 coding DNA: TGCAGTGCTAGGAGCAGGGAAGGTCACCCCCAGCATTTT. The encoded protein is CSARSREGHPQHF.

The chain employs TRBV7-8 and TRBJ2-3; D not certain. Trimming took off 4 bases at V and 0 bases at J, with 17 bases between the two ends. The germline V gene encodes CDR1 SGHVS and CDR2 FQNEAQ. This CDR3 comprises 17 residues. Here the CDR3 DNA reads TGTGCCAGCAGCTCCCCCCGCGGTTTTGGTAGCACAGATACGCAGTATTTT. Protein product: CASSSPRGFGSTDTQYF.

This clonotype was seen repeatedly, ten times or more. The genes are TRBV20-1 and TRBJ2-3; 9 bases are shared with TRBD1. The V segment lost 3 bases and the J segment 10 bases; nucleotides outside the gene matches: 5. The CDR3 is 12 amino acids. The germline V gene encodes CDR1 DFQATT and CDR2 SNEGSKA (reference sequence). CDR3: CSASLTGGAQYF. CDR3 coding DNA: TGCAGTGCTAGTTTGACAGGGGGAGCGCAGTATTTT.